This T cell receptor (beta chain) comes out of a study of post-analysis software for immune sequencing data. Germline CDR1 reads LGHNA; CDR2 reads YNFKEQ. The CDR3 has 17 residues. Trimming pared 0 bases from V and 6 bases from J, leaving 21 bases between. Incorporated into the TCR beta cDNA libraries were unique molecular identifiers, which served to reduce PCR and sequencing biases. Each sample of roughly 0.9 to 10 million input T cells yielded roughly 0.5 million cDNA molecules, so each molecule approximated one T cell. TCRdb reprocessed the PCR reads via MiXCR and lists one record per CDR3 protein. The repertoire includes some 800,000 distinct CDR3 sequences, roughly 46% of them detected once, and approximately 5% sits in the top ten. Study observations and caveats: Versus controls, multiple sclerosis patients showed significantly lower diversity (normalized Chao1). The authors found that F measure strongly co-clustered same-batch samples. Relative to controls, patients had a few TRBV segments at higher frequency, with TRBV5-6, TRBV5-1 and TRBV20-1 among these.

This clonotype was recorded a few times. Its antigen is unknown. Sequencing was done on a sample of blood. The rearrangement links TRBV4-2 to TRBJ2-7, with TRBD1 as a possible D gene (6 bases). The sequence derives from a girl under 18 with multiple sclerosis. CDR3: CASSQDLPRGSLGEQYF. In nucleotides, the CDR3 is TGTGCCAGCAGCCAAGATTTACCCAGGGGTTCCCTCGGCGAGCAGTACTTC.